This T cell receptor beta chain was obtained from a study of T cell responses to AZD1222 COVID-19 vaccine. Whole-study context: Second-dose recipients at about 4 or about 12 weeks were treated as one pooled group. Study conclusions and caveats: There were mostly white British donors and more females than males, and clonal diversity was possibly underestimated. CD4 TCRs associated with vaccination spanned spike, dominating at 160-218 and 743-854.

Worth noting for this clone: Its antigen is not identified.

Germline V gene lookup returns CDR1 GTSNPN and CDR2 SVGIG (reference sequence). The CDR3 covers 14 residues. The V end lost 0 bases, the J end lost 3 bases, and 11 bases lay between the germline ends. Libraries were prepared by immunoSEQ multiplex PCR; TCRdb keeps only in-frame clonotypes and omits some of them. The profile shows 100,000 to 150,000 clones, about nine tenths of them singletons. Sequences were derived from peripheral blood, sampled on day 0 of AZD1222 vaccination. This clonotype was obtained from an adult in good health. This chain links TRBV30 with TRBJ1-1; D is perhaps TRBD1 (5 bases). The CDR3 DNA reads as TGTGCCTGGAGTGTCACAGGTTACGACACTGAAGCTTTCTTT. Translated: CAWSVTGYDTEAFF.